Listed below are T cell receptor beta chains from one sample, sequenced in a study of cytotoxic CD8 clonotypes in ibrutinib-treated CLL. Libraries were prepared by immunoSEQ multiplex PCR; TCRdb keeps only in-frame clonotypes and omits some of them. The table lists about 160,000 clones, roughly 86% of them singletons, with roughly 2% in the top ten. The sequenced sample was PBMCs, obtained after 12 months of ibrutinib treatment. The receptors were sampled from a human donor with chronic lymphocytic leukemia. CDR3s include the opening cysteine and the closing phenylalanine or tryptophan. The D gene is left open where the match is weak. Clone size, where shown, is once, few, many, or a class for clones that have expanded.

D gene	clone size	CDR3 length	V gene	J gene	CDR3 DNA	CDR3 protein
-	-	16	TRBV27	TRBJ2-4	TGTGCCAGCAGTTTATCTGGAGACCTAGCCAAAAACATTCAGTACTTC	CASSLSGDLAKNIQYF
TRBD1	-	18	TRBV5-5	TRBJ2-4	TGTGCCAGCAGCTTGGCTCTTTCGGGCAGGGGGACAAAAAACATTCAGTACTTC	CASSLALSGRGTKNIQYF
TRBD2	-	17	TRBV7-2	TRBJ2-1	TGTGCCAGCAGCCAGCAGTCGGCTAGCGGCCTTGCCAATGAGCAGTTCTTC	CASSQQSASGLANEQFF
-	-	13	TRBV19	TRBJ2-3	TGTGCCAGTAGCGTGCGGTACACAGATACGCAGTATTTT	CASSVRYTDTQYF
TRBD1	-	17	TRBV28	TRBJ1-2	TGTGCCAGCAGTTTCTGGACAGGGGGCGCAAGGGCCTATGGCTACACCTTC	CASSFWTGGARAYGYTF
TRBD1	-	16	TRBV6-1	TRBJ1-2	TGTGCCAGCAGTGAAGCCGCCCGGGACAGTCGTTGGGGCTACACCTTC	CASSEAARDSRWGYTF
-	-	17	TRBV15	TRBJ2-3	TGTGCCACCAGCAGAGTTGGGGGGCTCCCCCGTCCAGATACGCAGTATTTT	CATSRVGGLPRPDTQYF
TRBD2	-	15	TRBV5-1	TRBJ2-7	TGCGCCAGCAGAAGTTTGGCGGGAGGTGGCTACGAGCAGTACTTC	CASRSLAGGGYEQYF
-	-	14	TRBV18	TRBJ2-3	TGTGCCAGCTCACCAAATAGGGGTACAGACACGCAGTATTTT	CASSPNRGTDTQYF
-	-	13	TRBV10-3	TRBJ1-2	TGTGCCATCAGGAGGGATGCAGGGGATGGCTACACCTTC	CAIRRDAGDGYTF
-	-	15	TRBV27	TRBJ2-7	TGTGCCAGCAGTTTAACGGCCTCTAGCCCCTACGAGCAGTACTTC	CASSLTASSPYEQYF
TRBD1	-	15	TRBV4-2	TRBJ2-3	TGTGCCAGCAGCAATCGACAGGGTGGCACAGATACGCAGTATTTT	CASSNRQGGTDTQYF
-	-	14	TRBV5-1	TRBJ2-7	TGCGCCAGCAGCTTGAGACCGACCTCCTACGAGCAGTACTTC	CASSLRPTSYEQYF
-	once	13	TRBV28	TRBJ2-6	TGTGCCATTGGATCCTCTGGGGCCAACGTCCTGACTTTC	CAIGSSGANVLTF
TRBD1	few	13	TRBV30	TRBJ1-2	TGTGCCTGGAGTGTAGGGCAGGGGGTCAGATACACCTTC	CAWSVGQGVRYTF
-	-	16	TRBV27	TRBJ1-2	TGTGCCAGCAGTTTATCGGCCGCATGGCGCCACTATGGCTACACCTTC	CASSLSAAWRHYGYTF
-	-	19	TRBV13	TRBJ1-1	TGTGCCAGCAGCGCTTCCGAACGATCAGGGTGGGAGTGGAACACTGAAGCTTTCTTT	CASSASERSGWEWNTEAFF
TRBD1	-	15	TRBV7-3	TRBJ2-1	TGTGCCAGCAGCTCGACCCGGACAGGGAGCAATGAGCAGTTCTTC	CASSSTRTGSNEQFF
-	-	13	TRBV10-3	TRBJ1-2	TGTGCCATCAAGGCAGGGGATACCTATGGCTACACCTTC	CAIKAGDTYGYTF
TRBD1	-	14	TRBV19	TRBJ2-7	TGTGCCAGTAGTCCATCGACAGGGGTCTACGAGCAGTACTTC	CASSPSTGVYEQYF
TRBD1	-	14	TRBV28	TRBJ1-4	TGTGCCAGCAGCTTACTAGGGGGCGCGGGAAAACTGTTTTTT	CASSLLGGAGKLFF
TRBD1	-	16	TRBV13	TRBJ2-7	TGTGCCAGCAGCTCAGACCGGGACAGGGTTGTCGGCGAGCAGTACTTC	CASSSDRDRVVGEQYF
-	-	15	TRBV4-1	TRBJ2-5	TGCGCCAGCAGCCAAGACCCTCCCGGCCAAGAGACCCAGTACTTC	CASSQDPPGQETQYF
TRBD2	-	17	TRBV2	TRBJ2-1	TGTGCCAGCAGCGGGACTTATGCTAGCGGGGTCTACAATGAGCAGTTCTTC	CASSGTYASGVYNEQFF
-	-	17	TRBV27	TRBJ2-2	TGTGCCAGCAGTTTGGGCGCCCTCGGGGGGCGCACCGGGGAGCTGTTTTTT	CASSLGALGGRTGELFF
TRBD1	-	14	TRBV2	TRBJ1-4	TGTGCCAGCAGCGCGGACAGGGAGAATGAAAAACTGTTTTTT	CASSADRENEKLFF
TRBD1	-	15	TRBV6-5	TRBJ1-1	TGTGCCAGCAGGTACCAGGGGGCTATGAACACTGAAGCTTTCTTT	CASRYQGAMNTEAFF
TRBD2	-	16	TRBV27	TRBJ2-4	TGTGCCAGCAGTACCCAAGGACTAGCGGGAAAAAACATTCAGTACTTC	CASSTQGLAGKNIQYF
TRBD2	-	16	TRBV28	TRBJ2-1	TGTGCCAGCAGTGCTAGCGGGGGAGACTACTACAATGAGCAGTTCTTC	CASSASGGDYYNEQFF
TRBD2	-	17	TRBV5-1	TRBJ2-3	TGCGCCAGCAGCTCAGCGGGAGGGGACTTTAACACAGATACGCAGTATTTT	CASSSAGGDFNTDTQYF
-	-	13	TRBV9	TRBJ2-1	TGTGCCAGCAGCGTAGGGAACTACAATGAGCAGTTCTTC	CASSVGNYNEQFF
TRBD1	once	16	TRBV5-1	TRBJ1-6	TGCGCCAGCAGCTTGGCCCCGGGACAGGGAGATTCACCCCTCCACTTT	CASSLAPGQGDSPLHF
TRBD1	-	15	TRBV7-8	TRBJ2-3	TGTGCCAGCAGCTGGGGACAGGGGAAGGCAGATACGCAGTATTTT	CASSWGQGKADTQYF
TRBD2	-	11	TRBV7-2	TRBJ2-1	TGTGCTGAATCAAGCGGGGGTGAGCAGTTCTTC	CAESSGGEQFF
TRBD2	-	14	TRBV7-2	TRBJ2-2	TGTGCCAGCAGCCTAGCGGGGGAGGTCGGGGAGCTGTTTTTT	CASSLAGEVGELFF
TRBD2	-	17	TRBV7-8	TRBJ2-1	TGTGCCAGCAGCCTGGGGACTAGCGGGAGGAGGGTTTATGAGCAGTTCTTC	CASSLGTSGRRVYEQFF
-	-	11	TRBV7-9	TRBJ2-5	TGTGCCAGCAGCAGCGAAGAGACCCAGTACTTC	CASSSEETQYF
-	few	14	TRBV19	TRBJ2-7	TGTGCCAGTAGTAGACCGGGGATTGCCTACGAGCAGTACTTC	CASSRPGIAYEQYF
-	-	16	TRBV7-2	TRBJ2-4	TGTGCCAGCAGCTTAGGGTTTGGCGGAGCCAAAAACATTCAGTACTTC	CASSLGFGGAKNIQYF
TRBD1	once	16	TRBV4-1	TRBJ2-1	TGCGCCAGCAGCGGGACTTGGGGACAGGACTACAATGAGCAGTTCTTC	CASSGTWGQDYNEQFF
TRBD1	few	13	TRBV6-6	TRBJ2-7	TGTGCCATATCCAGGAGACAGGGCTACGAGCAGTACTTC	CAISRRQGYEQYF
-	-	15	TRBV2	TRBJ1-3	TGTGCCAGCCACGACGTCGGGGGCTCTGGAAACACCATATATTTT	CASHDVGGSGNTIYF
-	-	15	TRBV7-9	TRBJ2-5	TGTGCCAGCAGAAATGAGCGCAGGGGCCAAGAGACCCAGTACTTC	CASRNERRGQETQYF
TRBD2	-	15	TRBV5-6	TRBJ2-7	TGTGCCAGCAGATCGGGACTAGAGCTTAGCAACGAGCAGTACTTC	CASRSGLELSNEQYF
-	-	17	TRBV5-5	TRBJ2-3	TGTGCCAGCAGCTCGTCCTATCAGGGGTTTAGCACAGATACGCAGTATTTT	CASSSSYQGFSTDTQYF
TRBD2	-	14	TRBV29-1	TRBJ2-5	TGCAGCGTCGACGATAGCGGGAAGTCTGAGACCCAGTACTTC	CSVDDSGKSETQYF
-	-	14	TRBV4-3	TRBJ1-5	TGCGCCAGCAGCCAAGATTCAGGCCCACGGCCCCAGCATTTT	CASSQDSGPRPQHF
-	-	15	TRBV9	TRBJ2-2	TGTGCCAGCAGCGCCTCGGGGGTCCACACCGGGGAGCTGTTTTTT	CASSASGVHTGELFF
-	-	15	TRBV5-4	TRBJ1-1	TGTGCCAGCAGCTCAGAACAGGGCTTGAACACTGAAGCTTTCTTT	CASSSEQGLNTEAFF
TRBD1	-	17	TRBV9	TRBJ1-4	TGTGCCAGCAGCTTGGGGACAGGGGGCTACGTTAATGAAAAACTGTTTTTT	CASSLGTGGYVNEKLFF
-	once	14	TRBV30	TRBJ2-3	TGTGCCTGGAGTGTAGGGCAGGGCACAGATACGCAGTATTTT	CAWSVGQGTDTQYF
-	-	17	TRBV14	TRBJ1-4	TGTGCCACCACTCCAGCAAGGAAGAAGGTGAGTGGTGAAAAACTGTTTTTT	CATTPARKKVSGEKLFF
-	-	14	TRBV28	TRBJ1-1	TGTGCCAGCAGTTTGGGGGGATCCCACACTGAAGCTTTCTTT	CASSLGGSHTEAFF
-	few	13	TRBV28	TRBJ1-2	TGTGCCAGCAGTTTACGTTCTAACTATGGCTACACCTTC	CASSLRSNYGYTF